The 12 T cell receptor beta chains below were found in one sample sequenced in a study of cytomegalovirus exposure and HLA in healthy donors. Generated by immunoSEQ multiplex PCR, the TCRdb table keeps only in-frame clones and is missing some. In the table there are 160,000 or so clones, approximately 90% of which are singletons. Source material: PBMCs. These receptors were collected from a man aged 18 to 30 in good health and CMV-seronegative.

The V gene is TRBV4-1, the J gene TRBJ2-3, with 8 bases aligning to TRBD1. Germline lookup yields CDR1 MGHRA and CDR2 YSYEKL. The CDR3 runs 15 residues. V was clipped by 4 bases and J by 2 bases; unmatched bases: 5. The CDR3 spells CASSLGTGSTDTQYF. DNA for the CDR3: TGCGCCAGCAGCCTCGGGACAGGCTCCACAGATACGCAGTATTTT.

This chain connects TRBV6-5 to TRBJ1-1, with D maybe TRBD1 (5 bases). The V end was cut by 2 bases, the J end by 0 bases, with 13 bases between. The CDR3 extends over 16 amino acids. Germline values: CDR1 MNHEY, CDR2 SVGAGI. The CDR3 spells CASSYGGSPVNTEAFF. CDR3 sequence (DNA): TGTGCCAGCAGTTACGGGGGGTCTCCCGTGAACACTGAAGCTTTCTTT.

The chain carries TRBV5-1 and TRBJ2-5, with D uncertain. This CDR3 has 14 amino acids. Between the trimmed V and J ends, which lost 4 bases and 5 bases, there was a span of 15 bases. Looked up from germline, CDR1 is SGHRS and CDR2 is YFSETQ. The CDR3, as DNA: TGCGCCAGCAGCCCTTTTGGCCAGTTGGAGACCCAGTACTTC. This translates into CASSPFGQLETQYF.

This clone came up many times. The chain uses TRBV28 and TRBJ1-5; TRBD1 aligns across 8 bases. This CDR3 spans 19 amino acids. The germline gives CDR1 MDHEN, CDR2 SYDVKM. Trimming took 5 bases from V and 0 from J; bases not matched to a gene: 15. In DNA, the CDR3 is TGTGCCAGCAGTCCCTCGGACAGGGAGACCCTTTATAGCAATCAGCCCCAGCATTTT. Translating gives CASSPSDRETLYSNQPQHF.

V and J are TRBV28 and TRBJ1-2; 10 positions match TRBD1. Germline-derived CDR1 and CDR2 are MDHEN and SYDVKM. The CDR3 is 15 residues long. Trimming at V came to 6 bases and at J to 4 bases, leaving 8 bases not matched to a gene. CDR3 nucleotides: TGTGCCAGCAGCAAAAGGGACAGGGGATCCTATGGCTACACCTTC. It is translated as CASSKRDRGSYGYTF.

This clone was recorded only once. This sequence joins TRBV15 and TRBJ2-5; TRBD2 might be the D (6 bases). Germline loops: CDR1 LNHNV, CDR2 YYDKDF (reference sequence). CDR3 size: 13 residues. V lost 5 bases and J 3 bases, leaving 10 bases between the germline ends. The CDR3 region has the DNA TGTGCCACCAGCCGGGACTCCAAAGAGACCCAGTACTTC. It specifies CATSRDSKETQYF.

The chain recombines TRBV10-1 with TRBJ1-4; D not certain. The length of the CDR3 is 15 residues. Trimming removed 2 bases from V and 0 bases from J, with 7 bases in between. The germline CDR1 and CDR2 sequences are WNHNN and SYGVQD (reference sequence). In DNA form, the CDR3 reads TGCGCCAGCAGTGAGGCGTCGGCAACTAATGAAAAACTGTTTTTT. It translates to CASSEASATNEKLFF.

The J gene is TRBJ1-1, the V gene TRBV5-6; perhaps TRBD1 as D (6 bases). CDR1 SGHDT and CDR2 YYEEEE come from the germline V gene. V gave up 0 bases and J gave up 4 bases, with 7 bases separating them. The CDR3 has 13 residues. CDR3 DNA sequence: TGTGCCAGCAGCTTGGGAGGGGGCACTGAAGCTTTCTTT. Protein: CASSLGGGTEAFF.

The chain combines TRBV7-2 with TRBJ1-2; D perhaps matches TRBD1 (6 bases). V was cut by 5 bases and J by 6 bases, with 16 bases left in between. There are 14 residues in the CDR3. Germline V gives CDR1 SGHTA, CDR2 FQGNSA. This chain's CDR3 is CASSQDWAGDGYTF. In nucleotides, the CDR3 is TGTGCCAGCAGCCAGGATTGGGCAGGGGATGGCTACACCTTC.

The chain couples TRBV18 to TRBJ1-1; D is unclear. CDR1 and CDR2 from the germline V gene are KGHSH and LQKENI. V was trimmed by 2 bases and J by 5 bases, leaving 6 bases between them. The CDR3 covers 12 residues. The CDR3 reads CASSPSVTEAFF. In DNA, the CDR3 is TGTGCCAGCTCACCATCGGTGACTGAAGCTTTCTTT.

The chain employs TRBV30 and TRBJ1-1; D is ambiguous. Germline CDR1 and CDR2: GTSNPN and SVGIG (reference sequence). The CDR3 has 10 residues. The CDR3 nucleotides are TGTGCTACCCTGGGCGCTGAAGCTTTCTTT. This gives the protein CATLGAEAFF.

The genes are TRBV2 and TRBJ2-7; D might be TRBD2 (6 bases). V was clipped by 8 bases and J by 1 base, with 9 bases between them. This CDR3 region has 12 residues. Germline assignment: CDR1 SNHLY and CDR2 FYNNEI. The CDR3 loop is CASGRGSYEQYV. The CDR3 bases are TGTGCCAGCGGTCGGGGGTCCTACGAGCAGTACGTC.